This TCR beta chain was sequenced for a study of radiation and T cells in renal cell carcinoma. CDR1 and CDR2 from the germline V gene are SEHNR and FQNEAQ (reference sequence). With 4 bases clipped from V and 5 bases from J, the junction kept 8 bases outside the gene matches. The CDR3 consists of 16 residues. Time point noted: blood 2 weeks post-SBRT. Sample treatment: 15 Gy SBRT to primary tumor, nephrectomy 4 weeks later. Method: immunoSEQ multiplex PCR; TCRdb's copy keeps in-frame clones and lacks some. The sample includes some 130,000 clones, approximately 90% of them seen just once. The receptor's source is a woman in her 70s with renal cell carcinoma. The source was blood, collected from a patient whose treatment included radiotherapy and nephrectomy. This rearrangement joins TRBV7-9 to TRBJ2-2; TRBD1 agrees at 9 bases. The CDR3 reads CASSSPGQGLTGELFF. The CDR3 coding sequence is TGTGCCAGCAGCTCGCCGGGACAGGGTCTAACCGGGGAGCTGTTTTTT.